This TCR beta chain stems from a study of patients and donors after allogeneic stem cell transplantation. This CDR3 region has 13 residues. Per germline, CDR1 LNHDA and CDR2 SQIVND (reference sequence). The ends lost 8 bases at V and 4 bases at J; junction bases unmatched: 6. TCRdb analysed the RT-PCR reads with MiXCR anew, one entry per CDR3 protein. Seen here are roughly 230,000 distinct CDR3 sequences, 13% to 15% observed once, and the top ten hold around 10%. This clonotype was seen a few times. This rearrangement joins TRBV19 to TRBJ1-1; 8 bases fit TRBD1. Material for sequencing was blood, either unsorted or a sorted T cell fraction (not recorded which). The TCR sequence derives from a human donor who was either an allogeneic HSCT recipient or a stem cell or donor lymphocyte infusion donor (not recorded which). It is not recorded whose cells these are; they may come from a transplant donor. The CDR3 region has the DNA TGTGCCAGTTCGGACAGGGCCCTCACTGAAGCTTTCTTT. It yields the protein CASSDRALTEAFF.